This T cell receptor beta chain was documented in a study of blood T cell repertoires in COVID-19. The germline V gene has CDR1 SQVTM and CDR2 ANQGSEA. The CDR3 loop spans 13 amino acids. Methods used by the authors: Cell counts per sample came from amplifying reference gene primers. The repertoire was sequenced with immunoSEQ multiplex PCR; TCRdb's copy has only in-frame clones and lacks some. V, J and clone size are taken as reported in that table, and D and trimming were inferred from the DNA itself. The sample lists 100,000 or so clones, 85% to 90% occurring once. This receptor was identified in a man aged 45-65 years with acute or convalescent COVID-19. The rearrangement links TRBV29-1 to TRBJ1-2; the D is unclear. The source material was peripheral blood. The CDR3 is CTTWRSQAEDYTF. CDR3 in DNA: TGCACCACCTGGAGGAGCCAGGCTGAGGACTACACCTTC.